These 8 T cell receptor beta chains came from one sample sequenced in a study of shared clonotypes between healthy human individuals. The table came from immunoSEQ multiplex PCR; TCRdb's copy has only in-frame clones and leaves some out. Of about 2.3 million clones listed, 85% to 95% are singletons. Input material: naive CD4+ T cells from PBMCs. Subset in this sample: CD45RA+ positively selected. The receptors derive from a man younger than 35 in good health. Some clones in this sample may be carry-over from other donors' samples.

The V call is TRBV7-3, the J call TRBJ2-5; D not certain. The V end was cut by 2 bases, the J end by 2 bases, with 6 bases between. The CDR3 is made up of 13 amino acids. The germline gives CDR1 SGHTA, CDR2 FQGTGA. This CDR3 is CASSLYIQETQYF. DNA of the CDR3: TGTGCCAGCAGCTTATACATACAAGAGACCCAGTACTTC.

V and J are TRBV6-1 and TRBJ1-5; no clear D gene. Germline CDR1 and CDR2: MNHNS and SASEGT. CDR3 length: 14 residues. The V end lost 3 bases, the J end lost 2 bases, and 8 bases lay between the germline ends. The CDR3, as DNA: TGTGCCAGCAGTGACTCGGTGGGCAATCAGCCCCAGCATTTT. Residues: CASSDSVGNQPQHF.

The V call is TRBV7-8, the J call TRBJ2-7; 8 positions match TRBD1. The length of the CDR3 is 17 residues. CDR1 is SGHVS, CDR2 FQNEAQ, per germline. V lost 6 bases to trimming and J lost 0 bases; unmatched junction nucleotides: 13. For the CDR3, the DNA is TGTGCCAGCAGGAAGGGACAGGCGGCTTCGAGCTCCTACGAGCAGTACTTC. This encodes CASRKGQAASSSYEQYF. Using reference TRBV7-8 and TRBJ2-7 for the parts outside the CDR3, the full variable domain is GAGVSQSPRYKVAKRGQDVALRCDPISGHVSLFWYQQALGQGPEFLTYFQNEAQLDKSGLPSDRFFAERPEGSVSTLKIQRTQQEDSAVYLCASRKGQAASSSYEQYFGPGTRLTVT.

This chain connects TRBV5-1 to TRBJ2-7; 14 bases are a match to TRBD2. The CDR3 extends over 14 amino acids. The V segment lost 4 bases and the J segment 5 bases; nucleotides outside the gene matches: 2. The germline V gene has CDR1 SGHRS and CDR2 YFSETQ. CDR3 in DNA: TGCGCCAGCAGCCGGGGACTAGCGGGAGACGAGCAGTACTTC. Translating gives CASSRGLAGDEQYF.

The CDR3: CASSLYLAGFGGELFF. Written as DNA, the CDR3 is TGTGCCAGCAGTTTATATCTAGCGGGATTCGGCGGGGAGCTGTTTTTT. V usage is TRBV27 and J usage is TRBJ2-2; 9 bases map to TRBD2. V was clipped by 1 base and J by 7 bases; unmatched bases: 7. CDR1 and CDR2 (germline): MNHEY, SMNVEV (reference sequence). This CDR3 region has 16 residues.

The chain carries TRBV27 and TRBJ2-4, with D tentatively TRBD1 (7 bases). Trimming cost V 4 bases and J 10 bases, with 11 bases left between them. The CDR3 totals 12 residues. Germline CDR1 and CDR2: MNHEY and SMNVEV (reference sequence). CDR3 region: CASSWRDSIQYF. CDR3 in DNA: TGTGCCAGCAGTTGGAGGGACAGTATTCAGTACTTC.

This rearrangement joins TRBV27 to TRBJ1-1; D is perhaps TRBD1 (5 bases). This CDR3 is 17 amino acids long. V lost 5 bases and J 2 bases, leaving 21 bases between the germline ends. Germline values: CDR1 MNHEY, CDR2 SMNVEV (reference sequence). The chain's CDR3 is CASSPFWVTAGNTEAFF. CDR3 sequence (DNA): TGTGCCAGCAGTCCCTTTTGGGTGACAGCTGGAAACACTGAAGCTTTCTTT.

CDR3 sequence (DNA): TGTGCCAGCAGCTTAGCCGTAGCGGAATACAATGAGCAGTTCTTC. Translating gives CASSLAVAEYNEQFF. The chain has TRBV7-6 and TRBJ2-1, with a possible D match to TRBD2 (6 bases). V lost 0 bases, J lost 4 bases, and 10 bases lay in between. Germline CDR1 SGHVS, CDR2 FNYEAQ. The length of the CDR3 is 15 residues.